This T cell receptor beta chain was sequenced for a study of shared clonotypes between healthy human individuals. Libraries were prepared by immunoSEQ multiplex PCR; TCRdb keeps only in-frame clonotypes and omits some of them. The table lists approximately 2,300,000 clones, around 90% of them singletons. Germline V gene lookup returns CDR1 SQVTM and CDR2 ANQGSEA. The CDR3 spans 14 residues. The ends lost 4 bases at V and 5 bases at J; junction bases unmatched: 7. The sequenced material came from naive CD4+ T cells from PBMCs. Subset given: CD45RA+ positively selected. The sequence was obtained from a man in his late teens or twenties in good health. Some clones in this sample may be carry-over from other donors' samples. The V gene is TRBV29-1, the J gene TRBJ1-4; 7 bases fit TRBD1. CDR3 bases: TGCAGCGTTGGAACAGGGGCCTGGAATGAAAAACTGTTTTTT. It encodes CSVGTGAWNEKLFF.